This passage covers 3 T cell receptor beta chains from one sample sequenced in a study of T cell repertoires in cytomegalovirus infection. TCRdb analysed the reads with MiXCR anew, one entry per CDR3 protein. The sample contains 200,000 to 250,000 distinct CDR3 sequences, roughly 22% of which appear only once. Input material: CD8+ T cells from PBMCs. These receptors all stem from a human donor in good health (CMV status not recorded). Some clones in this sample may be carry-over from other donors' samples.

This clonotype was observed many times. CDR3 in DNA: TGTGCCAGCAGTGAAGCCCCCCTATTGAGCACTGAAGCTTTCTTT. Encoded protein: CASSEAPLLSTEAFF. V and J are TRBV6-1 and TRBJ1-1; no clear D. This CDR3 has 15 amino acids. V was trimmed by 0 bases and J by 4 bases, leaving 12 bases between them. Germline V gene sequence: CDR1 MNHNS, CDR2 SASEGT.

This clonotype showed up just once. The chain is built from TRBV20-1 and TRBJ2-1; TRBD2 is a possible D gene (6 bases). The germline V and J ends were trimmed by 6 bases and 0 bases, with 12 bases remaining between them. The CDR3 is made up of 14 amino acids. Germline values: CDR1 DFQATT, CDR2 SNEGSKA (reference sequence). For the CDR3, the DNA is TGCAGTGCCCCCGGGGGACTCTCCTACAATGAGCAGTTCTTC. Residues: CSAPGGLSYNEQFF.

The sample holds many counts of this clonotype. The chain employs TRBV6-5 and TRBJ2-3; D is perhaps TRBD2 (5 bases). In germline, CDR1 is MNHEY, CDR2 SVGAGI. CDR3 length: 14 residues. Trimming cost V 6 bases and J 2 bases, with 12 bases left between them. CDR3 sequence reads: CASSRAEVTDTQYF. CDR3 coding DNA: TGTGCCAGCAGCAGAGCGGAAGTCACAGATACGCAGTATTTT.